This T cell receptor beta chain was profiled in a study of Ad26.COV2.S vaccination and SARS-CoV-2 variants. Overall study: A COV1001 Ad26.COV2.S trial-arm participant provided the sample. Each vaccinee took Ad26.COV2.S intramuscularly, once or twice 56 days apart.

The study, taken as a whole, reports: Placebo recipients had lower spike-specific TCR breadth than vaccine recipients.

As regards this clone: No antigen is known for it.

The repertoire was sequenced with immunoSEQ multiplex PCR; TCRdb's copy has only in-frame clones and lacks some. The table lists approximately 500,000 clones, 87% of them singletons, with 9.5% to 15% in the top ten. The junction had 6 bases not matched to a gene; V was cut back by 10 bases and J by 1 base. Germline V lookup: CDR1 MRHNA, CDR2 SNTAGT. There are 16 residues in the CDR3. The treatment was: about 20 received Ad26.COV2.S at low or high dose, single or two shots; a few received placebo; per-sample allocation not given. Repertoires come from day 63 after the first vaccine or placebo injection. Ad26 vector vaccine expressed Wuhan-strain SARS-CoV-2 spike.

The sequence was collected from a person between 18 and 65 years old who received the Ad26.COV2.S COVID-19 vaccine or a placebo. The chain recombines TRBV6-4 with TRBJ2-1; TRBD2 aligns across 14 bases. This specimen consisted of peripheral blood, obtained in a trial of Ad26.COV2.S vaccine versus placebo. CDR3 in amino acids: CANPTSGRGSYNEQFF. The CDR3, as DNA: TGTGCCAACCCGACTAGCGGGAGGGGGTCCTACAATGAGCAGTTCTTC.